There are a few counts of the clone carrying this T cell receptor (beta chain). Its matching antigen is unknown. This entry comes from a study of OX40 agonist ivuxolimab in advanced cancers. Study background: With ivuxolimab, an agonistic anti-OX40 (CD134) antibody, patients were treated. Findings and caveats of the study: Antigen targets of the expanded peripheral T cells went undetermined.

Repertoires were generated with immunoSEQ multiplex PCR, while TCRdb's copy carries only in-frame clones and drops some. The sample includes roughly 77,000 clones, roughly 90% seen only once; the top ten take 0.5% to 0.55%. The CDR3 is made up of 15 amino acids. Blood draws occurred at baseline, cycle 4 day 1, and cycle 7 day 1. The sample was CD4+ or CD8+ T cells sorted from blood, taken in a trial of the OX40 agonist ivuxolimab. This chain links TRBV21-1 with TRBJ1-1; the D call of TRBD1 is as the table states it, not checked on the DNA. TRBV21-1 is classified as a pseudogene. This clonotype was sampled from an adult with an advanced solid tumor such as melanoma, head and neck, liver or kidney cancer. CDR3 nucleotides: TGTGCCAGCAGCAAAGCAGACAGGGGAAGGACTGAAGCTTTCTTT. Protein sequence: CASSKADRGRTEAFF.